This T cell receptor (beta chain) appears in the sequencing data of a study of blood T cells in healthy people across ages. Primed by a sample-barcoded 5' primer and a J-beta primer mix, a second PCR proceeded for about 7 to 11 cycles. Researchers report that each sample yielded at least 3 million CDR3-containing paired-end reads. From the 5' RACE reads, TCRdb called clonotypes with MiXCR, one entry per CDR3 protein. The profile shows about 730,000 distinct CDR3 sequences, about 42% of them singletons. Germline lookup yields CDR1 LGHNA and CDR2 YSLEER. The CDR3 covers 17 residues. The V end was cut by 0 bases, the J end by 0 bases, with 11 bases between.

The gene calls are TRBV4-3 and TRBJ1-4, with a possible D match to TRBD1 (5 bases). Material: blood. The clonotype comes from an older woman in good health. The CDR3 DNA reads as TGCGCCAGCAGCCAAGAGCTATCGACAGCAACTAATGAAAAACTGTTTTTT. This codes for CASSQELSTATNEKLFF.